This TCR beta chain was recorded in a study of T cell changes during pregnancy in multiple sclerosis. V lost 0 bases to trimming and J lost 4 bases; unmatched junction nucleotides: 0. Germline CDR1 reads LGHNA; CDR2 reads YNFKEQ. The CDR3 sequence is 15 residues long. The method was immunoSEQ multiplex PCR; TCRdb's version includes in-frame clones alone and lacks a portion of them. The table has roughly 87,000 clones, about 90% seen once. A few counts support this clone. The specimen comprised PBMCs, sampled in the first trimester of pregnancy. This sequence joins TRBV4-2 and TRBJ2-2; 9 nucleotides line up with TRBD2. This clonotype was sampled from a female donor in good health, serving as a control in a pregnancy study. Some clones in this sample may be carry-over from other donors' samples. The CDR3 loop is CASSQELAGTGELFF. The CDR3 nucleotides read TGTGCCAGCAGCCAAGAACTAGCGGGCACCGGGGAGCTGTTTTTT.